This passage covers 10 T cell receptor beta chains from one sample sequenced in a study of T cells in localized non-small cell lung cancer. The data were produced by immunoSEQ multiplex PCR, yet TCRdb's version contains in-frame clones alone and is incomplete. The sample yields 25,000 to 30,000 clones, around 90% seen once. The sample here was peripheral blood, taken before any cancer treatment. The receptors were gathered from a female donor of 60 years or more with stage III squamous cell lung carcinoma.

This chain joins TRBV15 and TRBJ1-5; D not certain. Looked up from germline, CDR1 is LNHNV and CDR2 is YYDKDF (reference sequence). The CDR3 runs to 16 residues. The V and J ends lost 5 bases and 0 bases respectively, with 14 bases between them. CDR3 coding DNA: TGTGCCACCAGCGAGAAGTCATACTATAGCAATCAGCCCCAGCATTTT. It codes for CATSEKSYYSNQPQHF.

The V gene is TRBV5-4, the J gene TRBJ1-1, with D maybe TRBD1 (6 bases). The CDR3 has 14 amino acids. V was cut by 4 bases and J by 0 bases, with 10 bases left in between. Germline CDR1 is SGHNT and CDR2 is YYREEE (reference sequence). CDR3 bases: TGTGCCAGCAGCGGCAGGGGCCTGAACACTGAAGCTTTCTTT. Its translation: CASSGRGLNTEAFF. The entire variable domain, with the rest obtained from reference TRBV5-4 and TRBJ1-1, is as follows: ETGVTQSPTHLIKTRGQQVTLRCSSQSGHNTVSWYQQALGQGPQFIFQYYREEENGRGNFPPRFSGLQFPNYSSELNVNALELDDSALYLCASSGRGLNTEAFFGQGTRLTVV.

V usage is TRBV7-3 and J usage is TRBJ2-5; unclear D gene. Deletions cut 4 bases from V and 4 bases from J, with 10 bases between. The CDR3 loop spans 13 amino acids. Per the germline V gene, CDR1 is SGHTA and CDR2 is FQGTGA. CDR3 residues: CASSSSPGETQYF. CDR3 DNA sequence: TGTGCCAGCAGCTCAAGTCCGGGAGAGACCCAGTACTTC. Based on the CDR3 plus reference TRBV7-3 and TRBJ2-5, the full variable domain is GAGVSQTPSNKVTEKGKYVELRCDPISGHTALYWYRQSLGQGPEFLIYFQGTGAADDSGLPNDRFFAVRPEGSVSTLKIQRTERGDSAVYLCASSSSPGETQYFGPGTRLLVL.

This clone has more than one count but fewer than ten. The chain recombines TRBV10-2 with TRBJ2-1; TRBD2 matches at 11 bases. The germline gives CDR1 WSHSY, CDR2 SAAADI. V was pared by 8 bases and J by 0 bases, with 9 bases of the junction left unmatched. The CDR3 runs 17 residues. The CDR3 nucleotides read TGCGCCAGCGGTTCTAGCGGGGGGCCCCGCTCCTACAATGAGCAGTTCTTC. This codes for CASGSSGGPRSYNEQFF.

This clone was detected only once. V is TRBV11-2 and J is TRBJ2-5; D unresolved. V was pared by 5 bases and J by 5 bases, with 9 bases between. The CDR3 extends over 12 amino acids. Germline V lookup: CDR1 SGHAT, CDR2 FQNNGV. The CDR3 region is CASSPDFETQYF. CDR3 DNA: TGTGCCAGCAGCCCCGACTTTGAGACCCAGTACTTC.

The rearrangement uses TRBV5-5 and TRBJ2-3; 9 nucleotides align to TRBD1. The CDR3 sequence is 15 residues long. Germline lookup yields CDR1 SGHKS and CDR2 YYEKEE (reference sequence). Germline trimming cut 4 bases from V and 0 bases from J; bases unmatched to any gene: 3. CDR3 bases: TGTGCCAGCAGCGTAGGGACAGGGAGCACAGATACGCAGTATTTT. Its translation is CASSVGTGSTDTQYF.

The CDR3 sequence: CAVQGQGASIQPQHF. The DNA of the CDR3 is TGTGCCGTACAGGGACAGGGGGCATCTATTCAGCCCCAGCATTTT. This sequence joins TRBV28 and TRBJ1-5, with 12 nucleotides matching TRBD1. The V and J ends lost 11 bases and 6 bases, in that order; junction bases with no gene match: 11. From germline, CDR1 is MDHEN and CDR2 SYDVKM. This CDR3 has 15 amino acids.

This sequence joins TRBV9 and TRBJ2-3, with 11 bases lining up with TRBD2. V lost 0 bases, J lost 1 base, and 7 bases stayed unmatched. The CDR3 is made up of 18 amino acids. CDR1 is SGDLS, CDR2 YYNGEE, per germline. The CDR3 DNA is TGTGCCAGCAGCGTAGGTCACATGGGACTAGCGGGCACAGATACGCAGTATTTT. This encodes CASSVGHMGLAGTDTQYF.

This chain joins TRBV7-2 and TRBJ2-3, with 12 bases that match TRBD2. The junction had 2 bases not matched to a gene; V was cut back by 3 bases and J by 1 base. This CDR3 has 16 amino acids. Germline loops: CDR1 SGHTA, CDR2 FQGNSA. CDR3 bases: TGTGCCAGCAGCTTCCGACTAGCGGGGGGCACAGATACGCAGTATTTT. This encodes CASSFRLAGGTDTQYF.

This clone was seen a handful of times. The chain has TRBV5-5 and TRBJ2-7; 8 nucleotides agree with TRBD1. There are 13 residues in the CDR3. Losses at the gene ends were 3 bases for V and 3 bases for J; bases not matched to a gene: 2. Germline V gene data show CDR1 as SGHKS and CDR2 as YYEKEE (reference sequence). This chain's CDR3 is CASSWTGYYEQYF. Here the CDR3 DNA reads TGTGCCAGCAGCTGGACAGGGTACTACGAGCAGTACTTC.